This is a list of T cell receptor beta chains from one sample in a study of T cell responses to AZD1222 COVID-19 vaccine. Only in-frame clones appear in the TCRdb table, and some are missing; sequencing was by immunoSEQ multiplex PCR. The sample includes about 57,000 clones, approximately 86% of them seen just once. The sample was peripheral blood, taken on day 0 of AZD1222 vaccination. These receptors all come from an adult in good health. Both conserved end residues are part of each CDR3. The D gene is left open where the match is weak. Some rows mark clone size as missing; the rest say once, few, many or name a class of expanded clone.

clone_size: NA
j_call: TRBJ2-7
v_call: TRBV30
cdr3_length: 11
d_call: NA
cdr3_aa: CAWSVGWVQYF
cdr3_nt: TGTGCCTGGAGTGTAGGGTGGGTTCAGTACTTC

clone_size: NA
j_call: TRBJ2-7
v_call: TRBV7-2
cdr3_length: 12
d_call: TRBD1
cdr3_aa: CASSSTGFEQYF
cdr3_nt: TGTGCCAGCAGCTCGACAGGGTTCGAGCAGTACTTC

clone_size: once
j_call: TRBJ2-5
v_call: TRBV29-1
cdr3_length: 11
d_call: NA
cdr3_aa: CSVVQLETQYF
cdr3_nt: TGCAGCGTTGTACAGCTAGAGACCCAGTACTTC

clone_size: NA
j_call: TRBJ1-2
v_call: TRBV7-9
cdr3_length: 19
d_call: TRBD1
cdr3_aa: CASSSPPGQGVPVNYGYTF
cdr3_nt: TGTGCCAGCAGCTCACCTCCCGGACAGGGGGTCCCGGTTAACTATGGCTACACCTTC

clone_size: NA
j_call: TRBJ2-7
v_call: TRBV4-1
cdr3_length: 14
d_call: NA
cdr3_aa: CASSREQGSYEQYF
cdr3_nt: TGCGCCAGCAGCCGCGAACAAGGTTCCTACGAGCAGTACTTC

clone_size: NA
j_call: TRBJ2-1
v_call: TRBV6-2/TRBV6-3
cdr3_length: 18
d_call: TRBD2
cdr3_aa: CASSYLHGTSVWDNEQFF
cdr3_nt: TGTGCCAGCAGTTACCTTCACGGGACTAGCGTGTGGGACAATGAGCAGTTCTTC

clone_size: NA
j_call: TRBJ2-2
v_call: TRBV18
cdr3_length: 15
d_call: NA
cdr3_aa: CASSLERKNTGELFF
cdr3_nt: TGTGCCAGCTCACTGGAACGTAAGAACACCGGGGAGCTGTTTTTT

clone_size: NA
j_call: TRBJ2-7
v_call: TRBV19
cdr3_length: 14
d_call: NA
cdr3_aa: CASSRQMSSYEQYF
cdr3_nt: TGTGCCAGTAGTAGACAGATGAGCTCCTACGAGCAGTACTTC

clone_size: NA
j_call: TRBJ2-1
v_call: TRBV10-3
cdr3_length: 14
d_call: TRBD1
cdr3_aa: CAITGQGSHNEQFF
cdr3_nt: TGTGCCATCACGGGACAGGGGAGTCACAATGAGCAGTTCTTC

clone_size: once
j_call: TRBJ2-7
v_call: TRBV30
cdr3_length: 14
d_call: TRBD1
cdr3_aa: CAWIRTGGNYEQYF
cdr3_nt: TGTGCCTGGATCCGGACAGGGGGCAACTACGAGCAGTACTTC

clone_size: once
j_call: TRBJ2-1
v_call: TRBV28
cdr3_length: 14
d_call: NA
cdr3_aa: CASSRSLGYNEQFF
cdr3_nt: TGTGCCAGCAGCCGAAGTCTAGGCTACAATGAGCAGTTCTTC

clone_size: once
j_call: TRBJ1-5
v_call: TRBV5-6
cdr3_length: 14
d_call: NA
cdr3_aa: CASSLWGLGQPQHF
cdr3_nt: TGTGCCAGCAGCTTGTGGGGGCTTGGTCAGCCCCAGCATTTT

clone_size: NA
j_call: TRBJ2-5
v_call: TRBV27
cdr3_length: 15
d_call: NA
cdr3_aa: CASSLLGKAQETQYF
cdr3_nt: TGTGCCAGCAGTTTGTTGGGGAAGGCCCAAGAGACCCAGTACTTC

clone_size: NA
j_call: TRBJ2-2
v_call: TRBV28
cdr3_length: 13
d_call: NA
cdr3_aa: CASWAGLTGELFF
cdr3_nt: TGTGCCAGCTGGGCAGGCCTCACCGGGGAGCTGTTTTTT

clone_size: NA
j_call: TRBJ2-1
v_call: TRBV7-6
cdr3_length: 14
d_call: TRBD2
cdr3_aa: CASSPYGREGRQFF
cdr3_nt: TGTGCCAGCAGCCCCTATGGTAGGGAGGGTAGGCAGTTCTTC

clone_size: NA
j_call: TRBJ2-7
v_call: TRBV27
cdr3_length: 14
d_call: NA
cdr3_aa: CASSLSPRGHEQYF
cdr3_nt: TGTGCCAGCAGTTTATCGCCCAGGGGACACGAGCAGTACTTC

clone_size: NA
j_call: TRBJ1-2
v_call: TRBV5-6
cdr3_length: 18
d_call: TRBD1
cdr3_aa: CASSFGRRLQGENYGYTF
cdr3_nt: TGTGCCAGCAGCTTTGGACGCCGACTACAGGGGGAGAACTATGGCTACACCTTC

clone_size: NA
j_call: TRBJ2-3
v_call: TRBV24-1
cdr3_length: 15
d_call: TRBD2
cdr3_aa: CATSVSGRGTDTQYF
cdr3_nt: TGTGCCACCAGTGTGAGCGGGAGGGGCACAGATACGCAGTATTTT

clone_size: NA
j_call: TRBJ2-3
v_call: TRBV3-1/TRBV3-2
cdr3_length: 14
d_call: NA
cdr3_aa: CASSPGHLTDTQYF
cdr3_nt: TGTGCCAGCAGCCCGGGACACTTAACAGATACGCAGTATTTT

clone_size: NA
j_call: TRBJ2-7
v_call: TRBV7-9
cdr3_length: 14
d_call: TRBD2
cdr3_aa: CASSLGLGVYEQYF
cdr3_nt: TGTGCCAGCAGCTTGGGACTAGGGGTCTACGAGCAGTACTTC

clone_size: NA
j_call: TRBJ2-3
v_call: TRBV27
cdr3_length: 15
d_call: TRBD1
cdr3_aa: CASSPWQGVGDTQYF
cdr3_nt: TGTGCCAGCAGCCCCTGGCAGGGGGTGGGAGATACGCAGTATTTT

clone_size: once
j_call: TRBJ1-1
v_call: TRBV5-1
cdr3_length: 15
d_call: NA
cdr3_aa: CASSPGDRGNTEAFF
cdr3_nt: TGCGCCAGCAGCCCCGGGGACCGAGGGAACACTGAAGCTTTCTTT

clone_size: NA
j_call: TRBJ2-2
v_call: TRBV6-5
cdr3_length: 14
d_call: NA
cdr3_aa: CASSYSRETGELFF
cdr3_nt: TGTGCCAGCAGTTACTCTCGGGAGACCGGGGAGCTGTTTTTT

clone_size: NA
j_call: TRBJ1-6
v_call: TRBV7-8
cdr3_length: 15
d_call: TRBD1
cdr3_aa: CASSLAAGGASPLHF
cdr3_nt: TGTGCCAGCAGCTTAGCGGCAGGGGGCGCGTCACCCCTCCACTTT

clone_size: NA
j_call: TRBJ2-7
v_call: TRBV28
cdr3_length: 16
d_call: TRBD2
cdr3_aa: CASSLQASGRFYEQYF
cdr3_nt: TGTGCCAGCAGTTTACAGGCTAGCGGGCGGTTCTACGAGCAGTACTTC

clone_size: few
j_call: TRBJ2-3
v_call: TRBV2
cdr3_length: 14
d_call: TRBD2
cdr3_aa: CASKPGRNTDTQYF
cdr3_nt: TGTGCCAGCAAGCCCGGGAGGAACACAGATACGCAGTATTTT

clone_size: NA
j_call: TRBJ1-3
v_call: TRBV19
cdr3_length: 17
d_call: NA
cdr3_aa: CASSLAGPRKAGNTIYF
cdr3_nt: TGTGCCAGTAGTCTCGCTGGCCCCCGGAAGGCTGGAAACACCATATATTTT

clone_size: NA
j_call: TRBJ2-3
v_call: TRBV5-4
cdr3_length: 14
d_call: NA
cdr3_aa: CASSSDPHTDTQYF
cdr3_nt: TGTGCCAGCAGCTCCGACCCCCACACAGATACGCAGTATTTT

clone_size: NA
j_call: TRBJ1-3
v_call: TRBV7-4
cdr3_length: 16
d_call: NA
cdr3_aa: CASSLIWGINPNTIYF
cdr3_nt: TGTGCCAGCAGCTTGATTTGGGGGATCAATCCAAACACCATATATTTT

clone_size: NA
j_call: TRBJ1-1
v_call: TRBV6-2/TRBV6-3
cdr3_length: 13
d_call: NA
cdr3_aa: CASSQGLNTEAFF
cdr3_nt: TGTGCCAGCAGTCAGGGGCTGAACACTGAAGCTTTCTTT

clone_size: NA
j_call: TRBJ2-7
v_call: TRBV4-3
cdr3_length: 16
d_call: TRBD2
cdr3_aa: CASRQSSGRNSYEQYF
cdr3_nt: TGCGCCAGCAGGCAATCTAGCGGGAGGAACTCCTACGAGCAGTACTTC

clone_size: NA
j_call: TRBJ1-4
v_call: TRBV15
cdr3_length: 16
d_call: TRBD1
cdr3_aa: CATSETTGGYREKLFF
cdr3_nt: TGTGCCACCAGCGAAACGACAGGGGGCTATCGGGAAAAACTGTTTTTT

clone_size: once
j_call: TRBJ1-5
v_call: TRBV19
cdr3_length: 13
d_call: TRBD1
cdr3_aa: CASRTGRDQPQHF
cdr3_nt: TGTGCCAGTAGGACAGGGAGGGATCAGCCCCAGCATTTT

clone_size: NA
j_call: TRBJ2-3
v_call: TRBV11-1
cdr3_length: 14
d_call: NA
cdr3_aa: CASSLAISTDTQYF
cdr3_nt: TGTGCCAGCAGCTTAGCGATTAGCACAGATACGCAGTATTTT

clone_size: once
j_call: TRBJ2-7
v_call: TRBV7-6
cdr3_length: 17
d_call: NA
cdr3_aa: CASSQAPGALTAYEQYF
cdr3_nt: TGTGCCAGCAGCCAAGCCCCCGGAGCGCTCACAGCCTACGAGCAGTACTTC

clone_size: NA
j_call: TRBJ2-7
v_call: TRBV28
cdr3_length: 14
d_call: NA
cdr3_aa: CASSRLWESYEQYF
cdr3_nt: TGTGCCAGCAGTCGACTGTGGGAGTCCTACGAGCAGTACTTC

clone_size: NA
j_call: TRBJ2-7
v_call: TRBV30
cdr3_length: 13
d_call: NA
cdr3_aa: CAWSGGHNYEQYF
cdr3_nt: TGTGCCTGGAGTGGTGGACACAACTACGAGCAGTACTTC

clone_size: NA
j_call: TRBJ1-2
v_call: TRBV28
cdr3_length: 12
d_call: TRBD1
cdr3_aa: CASSWDRRGYTF
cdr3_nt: TGTGCCAGCAGTTGGGACAGGCGGGGCTACACCTTC

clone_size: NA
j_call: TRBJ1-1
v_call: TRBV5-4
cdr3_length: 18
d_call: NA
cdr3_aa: CASSTQFGPQKGGTEAFF
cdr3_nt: TGTGCCAGCAGCACGCAATTCGGACCCCAGAAGGGGGGCACTGAAGCTTTCTTT

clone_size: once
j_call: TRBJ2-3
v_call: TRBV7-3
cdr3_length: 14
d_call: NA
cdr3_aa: CASRRDRYTDTQYF
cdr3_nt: TGTGCCAGCAGGCGGGACAGATACACAGATACGCAGTATTTT

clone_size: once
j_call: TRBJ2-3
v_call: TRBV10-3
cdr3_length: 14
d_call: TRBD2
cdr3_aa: CAISDASGSDTQYF
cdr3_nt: TGTGCCATCAGTGATGCTAGCGGGAGTGATACGCAGTATTTT

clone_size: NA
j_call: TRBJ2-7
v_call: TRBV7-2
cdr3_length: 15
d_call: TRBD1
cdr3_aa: CAIQPNRGIGYEQYF
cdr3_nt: TGTGCCATACAACCCAACAGGGGTATAGGCTACGAGCAGTACTTC

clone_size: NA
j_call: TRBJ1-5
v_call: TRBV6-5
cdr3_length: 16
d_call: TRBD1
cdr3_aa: CASSSRTGGMDQPQHF
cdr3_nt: TGTGCCAGCAGTTCCCGGACAGGGGGCATGGATCAGCCCCAGCATTTT

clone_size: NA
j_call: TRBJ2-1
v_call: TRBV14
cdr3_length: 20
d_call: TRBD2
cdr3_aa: CASSPLTSGRAKSSYNEQFF
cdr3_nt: TGTGCCAGCAGCCCCCTGACTAGCGGGAGGGCTAAGAGCTCCTACAATGAGCAGTTCTTC

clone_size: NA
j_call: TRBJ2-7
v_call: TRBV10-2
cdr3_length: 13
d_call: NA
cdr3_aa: CASSDGISYEQYF
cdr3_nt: TGCGCCAGCAGTGACGGTATCTCCTACGAGCAGTACTTC

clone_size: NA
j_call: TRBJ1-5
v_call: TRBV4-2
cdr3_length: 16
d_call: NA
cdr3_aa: CASSQESGLSYQPQHF
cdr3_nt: TGTGCCAGCAGCCAAGAATCAGGGCTAAGCTATCAGCCCCAGCATTTT

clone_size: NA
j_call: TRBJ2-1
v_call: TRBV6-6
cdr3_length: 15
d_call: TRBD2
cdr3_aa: CASSYGAGDLNEQFF
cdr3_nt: TGTGCCAGCAGTTACGGTGCGGGAGACCTCAATGAGCAGTTCTTC

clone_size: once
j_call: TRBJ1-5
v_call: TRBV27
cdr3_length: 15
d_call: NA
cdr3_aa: CASSLFTPGGQPQHF
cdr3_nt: TGTGCCAGCAGTTTATTTACCCCGGGAGGGCAGCCCCAGCATTTT

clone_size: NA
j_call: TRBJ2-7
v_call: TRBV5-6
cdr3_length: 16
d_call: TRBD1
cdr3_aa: CASSGERTGVPYEQYF
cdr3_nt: TGTGCCAGCAGCGGAGAGAGGACAGGGGTACCCTACGAGCAGTACTTC